The present TCR beta chain was sequenced within a study of regulatory T cells in long-lasting Graves disease (dated by TCRdb to 2020 to 2023). Background on the whole study: Newly diagnosed Graves' disease patients had taken antithyroid drugs for less than 3 months. This study used TCR sequencing and RNA sequencing of peripheral blood to compare persistent Graves' disease patients against newly diagnosed Graves' disease patients. The study took place in China and was registered as a clinical trial. TCR sequencing covered about 13 persistent and 20 newly diagnosed Graves' disease patients, around 33 samples in total.

Here is what the overall study found, with its caveats: Patients with persistent disease shared more public clonotypes (fewer than 3,000) than newly diagnosed patients did (more than 900). Sequencing and analysis were limited to the TCR beta chain. Lower TCR Shannon entropy and fewer highly expanded clones were observed in persistent Graves' disease patients than in newly diagnosed patients, which suggested clonal expansion. The small sample size was acknowledged by the authors as a limitation that may reduce accuracy. The study examined only peripheral blood because the primary lesion, thyroid tissue, could not be accessed. Persistent disease showed preferential use of TRBV28, TRBJ1-2 and TRBJ2-5, whereas newly diagnosed disease favored TRBV20-1 and TRBJ2-1.

The germline V gene provides CDR1 MDHEN and CDR2 SYDVKM. The CDR3, from cysteine to phenylalanine, totals 12 residues. The only DNA kept is the CDR3, 36 bases in frame from the first base. Trimming costs V 1 base and J 8 bases, and their ends lie 5 bases apart. At least ten counts were recorded for this clonotype. No antigen is known for it. It has no much larger one-base neighbor in the sample; base qualities were not kept. Libraries were built with multiplex PCR. Reads for this sample came from an Illumina HiSeq 4000. To build TCR beta libraries, CDR3 regions were amplified by Arm-PCR using iRepertoire HTBI primers. Before sequencing, the PCR products went through gel purification. Under the source paper's analysis protocol: Across samples, some 62 TRBV and 13 to 15 TRBJ segments were identified and used for gene usage analysis of CDR3 amino acid clonotypes. Filtered high-quality paired reads were merged into contigs using COPE and FqMerger. BLAST was used to align contigs to IMGT TRBV, TRBD and TRBJ reference genes, with CDR3 defined following IMGT. Clonotypes above 0.1% frequency were classified as highly expanded clones. Shannon entropy was used to measure repertoire diversity, and the Gini coefficient was used to measure V-J evenness. A clonotype found in more than one individual was treated as public. Starting from the raw public reads, TCRdb applied fastp trimming at Q25, assembled clones with MiXCR and retained in-frame beta chains. For every CDR3 protein sequence, its rows merge into one entry that carries the most common genes and DNA. These V and J calls originate from TCRdb's pipeline instead of the authors' own analysis. The sample table records roughly 500,000 distinct CDR3 sequences; around an eighth of these occur just once. About 10% of the sample goes to the ten largest clones.

The time point label, as the study defines it: newly diagnosed GD, antithyroid drugs for less than 3 months. RNA was extracted from PBMCs in TRIzol for both TCR sequencing and RNA sequencing. The diagnosis of Graves' disease followed American Thyroid Association guidelines. Recruitment of patients was carried out at an endocrinology department in Xi'an, China. From each patient, nine milliliters of peripheral blood was collected into an EDTA anticoagulant tube. Ficoll Paque Plus density gradient separation was used to isolate PBMCs, and no further T cell sorting was done. An Agilent 2100 Bioanalyzer and agarose gel were used to check RNA quality, while a NanoDrop 2000 measured RNA concentration. The sample was also reused in another study, on T cells in Graves' hyperthyroidism and ophthalmopathy. That second report states: A patient counted as having stable Graves' hyperthyroidism if no progression to ophthalmopathy occurred over 18 months of follow-up. Hyperthyroidism patients were aged 18 to 65 years and newly diagnosed, with disease duration of less than 2 months. Patients with uncontrolled infections, other autoimmune diseases, pregnancy or lactation were excluded. Clinical symptoms, serum thyroxine and TRAb, thyroid ultrasound, and orbital computed tomography formed the basis for the diagnoses. For the first round of RT-PCR on the TCR CDR3, the HTBI primer set was used together with the Qiagen OneStep RT-PCR kit. Most expanded thyroid clonotypes (frequency above 0.001) were also found in blood, which suggests that blood repertoires may mirror thyroid immune responses. Ophthalmopathy was separated from stable hyperthyroidism by a 13 V-J signature model, with about 88% sensitivity and approximately 84% specificity obtained in cross-validation and 80%/75% obtained in testing. In validation, the model predicted progression to ophthalmopathy a median of about 6 months before onset, with about 71% sensitivity and nearly 75% specificity. To identify TCR V-J signatures that set the groups apart, the researchers used a discovery cohort of more than 95 patients, made up of about 44 with Graves' ophthalmopathy and about 60 with stable Graves' hyperthyroidism. Prospective prediction of ophthalmopathy was tested in an independent validation cohort of some 19 hyperthyroidism patients and 17 patients who later progressed to ophthalmopathy. The approximately 100 discovery patients were randomly divided into training and test sets at a 7:3 ratio. The study also compared thyroid tissue and blood T-cell repertoires from five or six Graves' hyperthyroidism patients. Once sampling was done, hyperthyroidism patients were given methimazole at a starting dose of 30 mg daily, whereas ophthalmopathy patients were given high-dose intravenous methylprednisolone. A second multiplex PCR round built the libraries, followed by size selection and purification. Paired-end sequencing of the libraries was performed with 100 bp reads on an Illumina HiSeq2000. SOAPnuke was used to process the raw data, removing reads that contained adapters or uncalled bases, had a mean Phred below 15, or lacked an exact match to the constant primer or identifier. COPE v1.2.5 was used to merge high-quality paired reads, and clonotypes were defined as unique nucleotide sequences. MiTCR v1.1 was used to align the clonotypes against IMGT TRBV, TRBD and TRBJ reference segments. The analysis included only V-J combinations with a frequency above 0.0001, which together covered 99% to 99.2% of the repertoires. A TCS score was defined as the ratio of F50 (clonal expansion) to E x V (chaos), with BLOSUM62-based TCRdist applied between CDR3 peptides within each V-J. Welch's t-statistics and random forest reduced 514 V-J features to 13, which were used in a naive Bayes classifier (R e1071). Sample size was not statistically predetermined, and blinding of investigators to group allocation was not performed. The paper reports TCR Vbeta CDR3 sequencing of 140 or so peripheral blood samples: around 41 ophthalmopathy, over 70 hyperthyroidism and around 17 progressor patients.

This receptor was obtained from a man between 25 and 39 years old with Graves disease. Donor details come from another sample of the same person, matched by shared clones. The specimen was peripheral blood mononuclear cells (PBMCs), collected at new diagnosis, from a patient treated with antithyroid drugs. The V and J genes are TRBV28 and TRBJ2-2, with the D segment identity uncertain. The CDR3 reads CASSLSEGELFF. The nucleotide sequence reads as follows: TGTGCCAGCAGTTTATCGGAGGGGGAGCTGTTTTTT. Beyond the CDR3, the reference TRBV28 and TRBJ2-2 genes provide the residues; the full variable domain reads: DVKVTQSSRYLVKRTGEKVFLECVQDMDHENMFWYRQDPGLGLRLIYFSYDVKMKEKGDIPEGYSVSREKKERFSLILESASTNQTSMYLCASSLSEGELFFGEGSRLTVL.